This T cell receptor beta chain was documented in a study of shared clonotypes between healthy human individuals. Original methodology: From ImmunoSEQ came sequences covering only the junction and carrying no quality scores, so filtering differed. Generated by immunoSEQ multiplex PCR, the TCRdb table keeps only in-frame clones and is missing some. The V and J calls and clone size come from that table; D and trimming were worked out from the DNA. The sample includes approximately 500,000 clones, almost 80% of them seen just once. The germline CDR1 and CDR2 sequences are MNHEY and SMNVEV (reference sequence). Deletions cut 2 bases from V and 4 bases from J, with 14 bases between. The CDR3 loop spans 16 amino acids. Healthy HIV-negative adults with no recent acute infections or vaccinations were recruited as donors.

Sequenced sample: PBMCs. This clonotype was obtained from a woman in her thirties or forties in good health. Some clones in this sample may be carry-over from other donors' samples. V usage is TRBV27 and J usage is TRBJ2-2; TRBD1 or TRBD2 may be the D gene (5 bases each). The CDR3 sequence is CASSLLEGFPTGELFF. DNA of the CDR3: TGTGCCAGCAGTTTACTAGAGGGGTTTCCCACCGGGGAGCTGTTTTTT.